The rows below give T cell receptor beta chains drawn from one sample of a study of T cells in Graves' hyperthyroidism and ophthalmopathy. TCRdb processed the multiplex PCR reads anew with MiXCR; each CDR3 protein has one entry. This table holds a few hundred thousand distinct CDR3 sequences, about an eighth found once. Specimen: blood. The origin of the receptors is a middle-aged woman with Graves' ophthalmopathy. Both conserved end residues are part of each CDR3. The order of the fields is clone size, CDR3 length, V gene, D gene, J gene, CDR3 DNA, CDR3 protein. D genes are given only for firm matches. Clone size is not always given. Where it is, it says once, few, many or a class for expanded clones.

>NA|13|TRBV29-1|TRBD1|TRBJ2-7
TGCAGCGTTTTTACAGGGGGCCCCTACGAGCAGTACTTC
CSVFTGGPYEQYF
>few|13|TRBV7-9|NA|TRBJ2-7
TGTGCCAGCAGCGAAGACAGATTCTACGAGCAGTACTTC
CASSEDRFYEQYF
>many|14|TRBV2|NA|TRBJ1-5
TGTGCCAGCAACCAGGGTTATAGCAATCAGCCCCAGCATTTT
CASNQGYSNQPQHF
>many|13|TRBV2|NA|TRBJ1-2
TGTGCCAGCGAGGGCGCCTTCAACTATGGCTACACCTTC
CASEGAFNYGYTF
>few|16|TRBV19|NA|TRBJ2-3
TGTGCCAGTAAACCGCACCTTGCAGTTAGGGCAGATACGCAGTATTTT
CASKPHLAVRADTQYF
>NA|15|TRBV5-6|NA|TRBJ2-6
TGTGCCAGCAGCTTGCCCCGGGGCGGGGCCAACGTCCTGACTTTC
CASSLPRGGANVLTF
>few|15|TRBV19|NA|TRBJ1-5
TGTGCCAGTAGTACCGGACACCTTAGCAATCAGCCCCAGCATTTT
CASSTGHLSNQPQHF
>many|14|TRBV27|NA|TRBJ2-7
TGTGCCAGCAGTTCAGCAGGGGGGGCATACGAGCAGTACTTC
CASSSAGGAYEQYF
>few|17|TRBV7-9|TRBD2|TRBJ2-2
TGTGCCAGCAGCCCAGGGACTAGCGGGAGAGGGGACCGGGAGCTGTTTTTT
CASSPGTSGRGDRELFF
>few|16|TRBV9|TRBD2|TRBJ2-1
TGTGCCAGCAGCGTAGCGCTAGCGGGAGGGGACAATGAGCAGTTCTTC
CASSVALAGGDNEQFF
>many|15|TRBV2|NA|TRBJ2-3
TGTGCCAGCAGTGAAAGTTTAACCGAAGGAGATACGCAGTATTTT
CASSESLTEGDTQYF
>many|14|TRBV7-8|TRBD2|TRBJ2-1
TGTGCCAGCACCCCGGGGGGTTTGTACAATGAGCAGTTCTTC
CASTPGGLYNEQFF
>many|14|TRBV10-3|NA|TRBJ1-1
TGTGCCATCAGTGGGACGGGGGGTAGCACTGAAGCTTTCTTT
CAISGTGGSTEAFF
>NA|13|TRBV7-9|NA|TRBJ2-2
TGTGCCAGCAGCCCTCGCCGCCTGGGGGAGCTGTTTTTT
CASSPRRLGELFF
>many|13|TRBV7-9|NA|TRBJ2-5
TGTGCCAGCAGCATGAGACAGAAAGAGACCCAGTACTTC
CASSMRQKETQYF
>many|13|TRBV20-1|NA|TRBJ2-3
TGCAGTGCTAGAGGGGGTCGCGCAGATACGCAGTATTTT
CSARGGRADTQYF
>NA|16|TRBV2|NA|TRBJ1-3
TGTGCCAGCAGTGGTAGACTGAAGAGCTCTGGAAACACCATATATTTT
CASSGRLKSSGNTIYF
>many|15|TRBV5-4|TRBD2|TRBJ2-5
TGTGCCAGCAGCCACGACATAAGGGAGGGGGAGACCCAGTACTTC
CASSHDIREGETQYF
>few|17|TRBV5-1|NA|TRBJ2-1
TGCGCCAGCAGCTTGGTTCCGCCCGGCGTCTCCTACAATGAGCAGTTCTTC
CASSLVPPGVSYNEQFF
>many|15|TRBV5-1|TRBD2|TRBJ2-3
TGCGCCAGCAGCACCGGGGGGGGCGGCACAGATACGCAGTATTTT
CASSTGGGGTDTQYF
>many|11|TRBV12-3/TRBV12-4|NA|TRBJ1-3
TGTGCCAGCAGTAGTGGAAACACCATATATTTT
CASSSGNTIYF
>NA|16|TRBV19|NA|TRBJ2-4
TGTGCCAGTAGTACTCCCTTTAGGGAAGCCAAAAACATTCAGTACTTC
CASSTPFREAKNIQYF
>NA|13|TRBV6-2/TRBV6-3|NA|TRBJ1-5
TGTGCCAGCAGCACAGCGGGCAATCAGCCCCAGCATTTT
CASSTAGNQPQHF
>many|13|TRBV12-3/TRBV12-4|TRBD1|TRBJ1-2
TGTGCCAGCAGCCCGGGACAGGGGAATGGCTACACCTTC
CASSPGQGNGYTF
>NA|12|TRBV20-1|NA|TRBJ1-5
TGCAGTGTGACAGTTAGCAATCAGCCCCAGCATTTT
CSVTVSNQPQHF
>NA|16|TRBV3-1|NA|TRBJ2-3
TGTGCCAGCAGCCAAGGTTGGGCCACTAGCACAGATACGCAGTATTTT
CASSQGWATSTDTQYF
>many|16|TRBV9|NA|TRBJ1-1
TGTGCCAGCAGCGTAGCGGTGGCCTTCGGGGACACTGAAGCTTTCTTT
CASSVAVAFGDTEAFF
>many|14|TRBV7-6|NA|TRBJ1-4
TGTGCCAGCAGTTACGACCTGAAAAGCGAAAAACTGTTTTTT
CASSYDLKSEKLFF
>many|17|TRBV7-8|NA|TRBJ1-6
TGTGCCAGCAGCTTACAGACAGGCTTTACGTATAATTCACCCCTCCACTTT
CASSLQTGFTYNSPLHF
>many|13|TRBV12-3/TRBV12-4|NA|TRBJ2-4
TGTGCCAGCAGTAGACTGGACTCTAACATTCAGTACTTC
CASSRLDSNIQYF
>few|14|TRBV7-9|NA|TRBJ1-3
TGTGCCAGCAGCTCCGGGAGCTTTGACAACACCATATATTTT
CASSSGSFDNTIYF
>many|15|TRBV12-3/TRBV12-4|TRBD2|TRBJ2-1
TGTGCCAGCAGCCGTAGCGGGGGGGCCTACAATGAGCAGTTCTTC
CASSRSGGAYNEQFF
>many|15|TRBV11-2|NA|TRBJ2-5
TGTGCCAGCAGCTTGGCTGGGGCAAGACAAGAGACCCAGTACTTC
CASSLAGARQETQYF
>many|17|TRBV2|NA|TRBJ1-3
TGTGCCAGCAGTTTACCGGAGGGGGGGCTCGGCGGAAACACCATATATTTT
CASSLPEGGLGGNTIYF
>NA|14|TRBV4-2|NA|TRBJ1-4
TGTGCCAGCAGCCTGACAGTCGTTAATGAAAAACTGTTTTTT
CASSLTVVNEKLFF
>many|11|TRBV6-7|NA|TRBJ1-1
TGTGCCAGCAGTGTACCGGGGGAGGGCTTCTTT
CASSVPGEGFF
>few|17|TRBV5-4|NA|TRBJ1-1
TGTGCCAGCAGCCTCTCCGTTGGGGGGCCCCCGAACACTGAAGCTTTCTTT
CASSLSVGGPPNTEAFF
>many|13|TRBV6-1|NA|TRBJ1-1
TGTGCCACCATCCGTCGGGGGGACACTGAAGCTTTCTTT
CATIRRGDTEAFF
>NA|16|TRBV27|NA|TRBJ2-3
TGTGCCAGCAGCATGATCCGGGGGAGTGGTCCAGATACGCAGTATTTT
CASSMIRGSGPDTQYF
>NA|13|TRBV15|NA|TRBJ2-5
TGTGCCACCAGCAGAGATGAACCGGAGACCCAGTACTTC
CATSRDEPETQYF
>few|14|TRBV12-3/TRBV12-4|NA|TRBJ1-1
TGTGCCAGCAGTTACGCGACAGTGAACACTGAAGCTTTCTTT
CASSYATVNTEAFF
>many|13|TRBV11-2|NA|TRBJ1-1
TGTGCCAGCAGCTTACAGGAAAACACTGAAGCTTTCTTT
CASSLQENTEAFF
>many|15|TRBV25-1|TRBD2|TRBJ2-3
TGTGCCAGCAACCCTAGCGGGACTAGCACAGATACGCAGTATTTT
CASNPSGTSTDTQYF
>NA|12|TRBV5-4|NA|TRBJ2-2
TGTGCCAGCAGCCCCCCTAGCGGGGAGCTGTTTTTT
CASSPPSGELFF
>NA|14|TRBV6-9|TRBD1|TRBJ2-5
TGTGCCAGCAGTTACGGGGACAGCCAAGAGACCCAGTACTTC
CASSYGDSQETQYF
>NA|14|TRBV7-9|NA|TRBJ2-1
TGTGCCAGCATTCCAGGCCCGGGGATCAATGAGCAGTTCTTC
CASIPGPGINEQFF
>once|13|TRBV5-4|NA|TRBJ2-7
TGTGCCAGCAGCTTGTCTGAGAGCCCGGAGCAGTACTTC
CASSLSESPEQYF
>NA|11|TRBV6-1|NA|TRBJ1-1
TGTGCCAGCAGGCACAGGGATCGAGCTTTCTTT
CASRHRDRAFF
>NA|15|TRBV27|NA|TRBJ2-1
TGTGCCAGCAGTCCCCAACTCAGCTCCTACAATGAGCAGTTCTTC
CASSPQLSSYNEQFF
>many|11|TRBV9|NA|TRBJ2-3
TGTGCCAGCAGTAAGGTCGATACGCAGTATTTT
CASSKVDTQYF
>many|13|TRBV12-3/TRBV12-4|NA|TRBJ2-7
TGTGCCAGCAGTTTAAACCGATGGAATGAGCAGTACTTC
CASSLNRWNEQYF
>many|16|TRBV19|TRBD1|TRBJ1-1
TGTGCCAGTAGTATCCTGGGACAGGGGGCCGTCACTGAAGCTTTCTTT
CASSILGQGAVTEAFF